The table lists the clone carrying this TCR beta chain with a few counts. The antigen is unknown. The sample comes from a study of cytomegalovirus exposure and HLA in healthy donors. Study-level background: As an earlier analysis found, 150 million to 200 million T cells yielded over 95 million unique TCR beta sequences.

The V gene end was trimmed by 6 bases and the J gene end by 4 bases; junction bases not matched to a gene: 4. This CDR3 has 14 amino acids. Per the germline V gene, CDR1 is LNHNV and CDR2 is YYDKDF (reference sequence). Primers included in the PCR were 60 Vbeta and 13 Jbeta primers. Data came from immunoSEQ multiplex PCR; TCRdb stores just in-frame clones and leaves some out. The profile shows more than 110,000 clones, roughly four fifths of them singletons. Study-wide results and limits: In a later analysis, across HLA loci, associated TCR counts were highest for DRB1, lowest for HLA-C. Most CMV-associated TCR beta chains were later found to appear HLA-restricted.

The chain has TRBV15 and TRBJ2-1; 9 nucleotides align to TRBD2. The TCR sequence derives from a man aged 25-40 years in good health and CMV-seropositive. Sequencing input: PBMCs. CDR3: CATSTSGSYNEQFF. Written as DNA, the CDR3 is TGTGCCACCAGTACTAGCGGGTCTTACAATGAGCAGTTCTTC.